This TCR beta chain appears in the sequencing data of a study of CD4 T cells in relation to SARS-CoV-2 and coronaviruses. Study outcomes and limitations: Memory recall responses, not primary responses primed in culture, are what the assay detects. Each donor contributed either pre-pandemic or post-infection samples, not both.

The unexposed donors gave CD4+ T cells in about 2011-2019, prior to COVID-19. CD4 enrichment then naive enrichment separated naive from memory CD4+ cells. About this clone itself: Its target is unknown.

CDR1 is SGHTA and CDR2 is FQGNSA in the germline V gene. V lost 0 bases, J lost 8 bases, and 8 bases stayed unmatched. The CDR3 covers 16 residues. The repertoire was sequenced with immunoSEQ multiplex PCR; TCRdb's copy has only in-frame clones and lacks some. Of 55,000 to 75,000 clones in the sample, about 87% are singletons; the top ten hold 1.5% to 2%. This clonotype was sampled from a human donor in good health. The rearrangement links TRBV7-2 to TRBJ2-1; 9 bases are shared with TRBD1. Sequences were obtained from memory CD4+ T cells from PBMCs. For the CDR3, the DNA is TGTGCCAGCAGCTTAGCCCCGGGACAGGGATTATATGAGCAGTTCTTC. Translating it yields CASSLAPGQGLYEQFF.